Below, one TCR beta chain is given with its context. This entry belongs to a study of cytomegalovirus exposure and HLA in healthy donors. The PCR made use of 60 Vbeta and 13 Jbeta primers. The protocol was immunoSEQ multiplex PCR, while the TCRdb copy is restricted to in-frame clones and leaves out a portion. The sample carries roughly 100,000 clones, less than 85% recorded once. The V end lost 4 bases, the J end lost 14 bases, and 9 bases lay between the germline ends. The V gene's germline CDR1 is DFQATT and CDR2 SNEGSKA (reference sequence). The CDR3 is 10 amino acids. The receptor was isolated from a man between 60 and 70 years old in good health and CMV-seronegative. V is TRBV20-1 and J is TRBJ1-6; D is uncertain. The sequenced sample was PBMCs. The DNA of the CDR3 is TGCAGTGCTATGGGCGGGGCCCTCCACTTT. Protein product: CSAMGGALHF.